What follows are 20 T cell receptor beta chains derived from one specimen sequenced in a study of T cells in Graves' hyperthyroidism and ophthalmopathy. Amplified TCR beta CDR3 regions derived from RNA transcripts. TCR CDR3 regions were first amplified by RT-PCR with HTBI primers. TCRdb fed the multiplex PCR reads into MiXCR, producing one record per CDR3 protein. The table shows around 300,000 distinct CDR3 sequences, with roughly 22% occurring only once. Sequencing was performed on blood. The receptors stem from a man aged 30 to 45 with Graves' ophthalmopathy.

This clonotype was observed a few times. The genes are TRBV28 and TRBJ1-4; D ambiguous. Trimming took off 6 bases at V and 5 bases at J, with 16 bases between the two ends. This CDR3 is built from 15 residues. Looked up from germline, CDR1 is MDHEN and CDR2 is SYDVKM. DNA of the CDR3: TGTGCCAGCAGCCTATCAGGCGGATCGAATGAAAAACTGTTTTTT. This encodes CASSLSGGSNEKLFF.

This clonotype was counted only a few times. Being one base from a much bigger clone, this may be a read error. The rearrangement links TRBV6-1 to TRBJ2-1; tentatively, D is TRBD1 (5 bases). The germline gives CDR1 MNHNS, CDR2 SASEGT. The CDR3 contains 14 residues. The CDR3, as DNA: TGTGCCAGCAGTAGGCAAAAAAGGGGCGATGAGCAGCTCTTC. Protein sequence: CASSRQKRGDEQLF.

This clonotype was counted only a few times. The chain uses TRBV2 and TRBJ1-1, with D possibly TRBD1 on 6 matching bases. The V gene's germline CDR1 is SNHLY and CDR2 FYNNEI. The CDR3 runs to 15 residues. Trimming removed 9 bases at V and 2 bases at J, with 19 bases between. The CDR3 protein is CARLISQGPNTEAFF. DNA for the CDR3: TGTGCCAGACTAATCTCGCAGGGGCCTAACACTGAAGCTTTCTTT.

This clonotype appeared a few times. J is TRBJ2-7 and V is TRBV27; 14 bases map to TRBD2. The V gene's germline CDR1 is MNHEY and CDR2 SMNVEV (reference sequence). V trimming: 4 bases; J trimming: 5 bases; junction bases outside the gene matches: 4. The CDR3 contains 15 residues. This CDR3 is CASSSGTSGSHEQYF. DNA for the CDR3: TGTGCCAGCAGTTCCGGGACTAGCGGGAGCCACGAGCAGTACTTC.

The chain uses TRBV6-2 or TRBV6-3 and TRBJ2-1; 7 bases map to TRBD1. Per the germline V gene, CDR1 is MNHEY and CDR2 is SVGEGT. The ends lost 5 bases at V and 3 bases at J; junction bases unmatched: 7. The CDR3 is made up of 15 amino acids. Written as DNA, the CDR3 is TGTGCCAGCAGTACCCGGGACAGAAACTACAATGAGCAGTTCTTC. Protein: CASSTRDRNYNEQFF.

The table lists this clonotype with many counts. The V call is TRBV20-1, the J call TRBJ2-3, with 12 bases matching TRBD2. CDR3 length: 15 residues. CDR1 DFQATT and CDR2 SNEGSKA come from the germline V gene (reference sequence). Losses at the gene ends were 3 bases for V and 2 bases for J; bases not matched to a gene: 3. CDR3 DNA sequence: TGCAGTGCTAGTCTAGCGGGAGGGATCACAGATACGCAGTATTTT. Amino acids: CSASLAGGITDTQYF.

The sample holds many counts of this clonotype. The V and J genes are TRBV28 and TRBJ2-5; D might be TRBD1 (5 bases). Germline CDR1 MDHEN, CDR2 SYDVKM. V lost 5 bases to trimming and J lost 5 bases, with 9 bases between them. The CDR3 spans 12 residues. CDR3 sequence: CASSTGGETQYF. CDR3 nucleotides: TGTGCCAGCAGTACAGGTGGGGAGACCCAGTACTTC.

This clonotype has only a few counts. The rearrangement links TRBV5-4 to TRBJ2-3; D is uncertain. Germline lookup yields CDR1 SGHNT and CDR2 YYREEE (reference sequence). The V end was cut by 5 bases, the J end by 1 base, with 11 bases between. The CDR3 extends over 14 amino acids. The CDR3 here is CASRSGQGTDTQYF. CDR3 coding DNA: TGTGCCAGCAGGTCTGGCCAGGGCACAGATACGCAGTATTTT.

The gene calls are TRBV3-1 and TRBJ1-2; unclear D gene. Trimming left V 1 base short and J 3 bases short, with 9 bases between. Looked up from germline, CDR1 is LGHDT and CDR2 is YNNKEL (reference sequence). The CDR3 is made up of 14 amino acids. CDR3 DNA: TGTGCCAGCAGCCAAGGTGAAGGATACTATGGCTACACCTTC. Its translation is CASSQGEGYYGYTF. The variable domain in full, completed from reference TRBV3-1 and TRBJ1-2, reads DTAVSQTPKYLVTQMGNDKSIKCEQNLGHDTMYWYKQDSKKFLKIMFSYNNKELIINETVPNRFSPKSPDKAHLNLHINSLELGDSAVYFCASSQGEGYYGYTFGSGTRLTVV.

In this sample, this clonotype turned up a few times. This chain joins TRBV12-3 or TRBV12-4 and TRBJ2-2; D gene ambiguous. The CDR3 has 15 residues. V was trimmed by 5 bases and J by 1 base, leaving 11 bases between them. The CDR3 protein is CASSPREWNTGELFF. In DNA, the CDR3 is TGTGCCAGCAGTCCTAGGGAATGGAACACCGGGGAGCTGTTTTTT.

This clonotype has at least ten counts. This chain joins TRBV20-1 and TRBJ1-2, with D hard to call. Germline CDR1 DFQATT, CDR2 SNEGSKA (reference sequence). V dropped 0 bases and J dropped 1 base, with 9 bases sitting between them. This CDR3 has 14 residues. CDR3 sequence: CSARDEGFNYGYTF. The CDR3, as DNA: TGCAGTGCTAGAGATGAGGGTTTTAACTATGGCTACACCTTC.

This clonotype was detected ten times or more. The genes are TRBV7-3 and TRBJ2-2, with no clear D. V was shortened by 6 bases and J by 1 base, with 9 bases between the two germline ends. The CDR3 has 14 residues. CDR1 is SGHTA and CDR2 is FQGTGA in the germline V gene. Here the CDR3 reads CASSRGRNTGELFF. Written as DNA, the CDR3 is TGTGCCAGCAGTCGCGGACGGAACACCGGGGAGCTGTTTTTT.

The rearrangement joins TRBV29-1 to TRBJ2-1; D is possibly TRBD1 (5 bases). Trimming pared 6 bases from V and 2 bases from J, leaving 8 bases between. The CDR3 has 12 amino acids. Germline CDR1 SQVTM, CDR2 ANQGSEA. The CDR3 DNA follows: TGCAGCGTAGGACACCCCTACAATGAGCAGTTCTTC. Protein: CSVGHPYNEQFF.

Many counts were recorded for this clonotype. The chain couples TRBV12-3 or TRBV12-4 to TRBJ1-1; the D gene is possibly TRBD1 (6 bases). With 5 bases removed from V and 1 base from J, the gap between germline ends came to 17 bases. The CDR3 spans 16 residues. The CDR3 is CASSPLWGRKNTEAFF. DNA for the CDR3: TGTGCCAGCAGTCCCCTTTGGGGGCGGAAGAACACTGAAGCTTTCTTT.

This clonotype came up many times. This rearrangement joins TRBV30 to TRBJ2-1; D remains ambiguous. The V end lost 5 bases, the J end lost 7 bases, and 9 bases lay between the germline ends. The germline CDR1 and CDR2 sequences are GTSNPN and SVGIG (reference sequence). The CDR3 loop spans 11 amino acids. CDR3 DNA: TGTGCCTGGTTCGTTAGGAATGAGCAGTTCTTC. It is translated as CAWFVRNEQFF.

This clonotype has just a few counts. The chain employs TRBV28 and TRBJ1-2; D perhaps matches TRBD1 (5 bases). The CDR3 has 14 amino acids. Germline V gives CDR1 MDHEN, CDR2 SYDVKM. The V end was cut by 5 bases, the J end by 6 bases, with 16 bases between. Here the CDR3 reads CASSKLSGTDGYTF. CDR3 in DNA: TGTGCCAGCAGTAAACTATCCGGGACTGATGGCTACACCTTC.

The rearrangement joins TRBV3-1 to TRBJ1-3; D may be TRBD1 (5 bases). Germline CDR1 LGHDT, CDR2 YNNKEL (reference sequence). This CDR3 region has 18 residues. Trimming took 1 base from V and 3 from J, leaving 19 bases between them. The CDR3 loop reads CASSQGPGGSGGGNTIYF. CDR3 sequence (DNA): TGTGCCAGCAGCCAAGGGCCGGGGGGGTCTGGCGGTGGAAACACCATATATTTT.

This clonotype was recorded many times. The V call is TRBV2, the J call TRBJ2-1, with D perhaps TRBD1 or TRBD2 (5 bases each). Germline lookup yields CDR1 SNHLY and CDR2 FYNNEI. V was trimmed by 3 bases and J by 5 bases, leaving 11 bases between them. The CDR3 extends over 14 amino acids. The CDR3 is CASSDRDGNNEQFF. As DNA, the CDR3 is TGTGCCAGCAGTGACAGGGACGGGAACAATGAGCAGTTCTTC.

The V gene is TRBV6-1, the J gene TRBJ2-2, with D tentatively TRBD1 or TRBD2 (5 bases each). Germline V lookup: CDR1 MNHNS, CDR2 SASEGT. The V gene lost 4 bases and the J gene lost 6 bases, with 21 bases spanning the gap. The CDR3 sequence is 17 residues long. CDR3 nucleotides: TGTGCCAGCAGTGCCTCCGGGACCACAAGGGTGGCCGGGGAGCTGTTTTTT. This encodes CASSASGTTRVAGELFF.

Details on this clonotype: A much larger clone lies one base from this, so it may be a read error. This chain uses TRBV20-1 with TRBJ1-2, with TRBD1 as a possible D gene (5 bases). V dropped 6 bases and J dropped 8 bases, with 19 bases sitting between them. Germline-derived CDR1 and CDR2 are DFQATT and SNEGSKA (reference sequence). There are 13 residues in the CDR3. CDR3 protein: CSAQGRAGYGYTF. The CDR3 region has the DNA TGCAGTGCCCAAGGCAGGGCAGGATACGGCTACACCTTC.